This T cell receptor beta chain derives from a study of T cell responses to AZD1222 COVID-19 vaccine. Worth noting for this clone: What it binds is not known.

Data came from immunoSEQ multiplex PCR; TCRdb stores just in-frame clones and leaves some out. The table shows 90,000 to 110,000 clones, with approximately 85% occurring only once. V trimming: 5 bases; J trimming: 7 bases; junction bases outside the gene matches: 3. The CDR3 sequence is 12 residues long. Study observations and caveats: Among the donors, most were white British and more were female, and clonal diversity was possibly underestimated. Within unmutated variant regions lay the reported targets of nearly half of spike-specific TCRs. In all cases, repertoires were sampled only after the peak T cell response. When two AZD1222 doses had been given, Spike-specific TCR breadth and depth rose.

The sequencing here drew on peripheral blood, taken on day 0 of MenACWY control vaccination. The source of this sequence is an adult in good health. The rearrangement joins TRBV12-3 or TRBV12-4 to TRBJ1-2, with 8 bases aligning to TRBD1. The CDR3 reads CASSQGARGYTF. CDR3 DNA sequence: TGTGCCAGCAGTCAGGGGGCGCGTGGCTACACCTTC.